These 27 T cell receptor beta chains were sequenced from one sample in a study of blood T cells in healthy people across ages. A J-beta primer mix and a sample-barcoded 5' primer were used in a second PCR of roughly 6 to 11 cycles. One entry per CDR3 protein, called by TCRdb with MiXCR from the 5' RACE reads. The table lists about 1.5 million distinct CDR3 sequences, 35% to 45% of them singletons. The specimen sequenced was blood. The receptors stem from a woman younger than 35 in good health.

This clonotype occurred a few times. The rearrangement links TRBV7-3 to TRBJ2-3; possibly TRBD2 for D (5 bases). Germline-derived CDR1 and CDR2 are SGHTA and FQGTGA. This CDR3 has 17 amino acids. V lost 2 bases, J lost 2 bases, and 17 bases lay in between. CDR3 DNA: TGTGCCAGCAGCTTAGAACCCCAAGGAGGCCACACAGATACGCAGTATTTT. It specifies CASSLEPQGGHTDTQYF.

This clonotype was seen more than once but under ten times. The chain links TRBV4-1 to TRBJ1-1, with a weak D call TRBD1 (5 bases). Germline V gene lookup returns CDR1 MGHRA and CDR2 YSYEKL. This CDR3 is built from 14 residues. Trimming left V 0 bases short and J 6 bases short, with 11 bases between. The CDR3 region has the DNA TGCGCCAGCAGCCAAGAGGGGCAGGGCGCTGAAGCTTTCTTT. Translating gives CASSQEGQGAEAFF.

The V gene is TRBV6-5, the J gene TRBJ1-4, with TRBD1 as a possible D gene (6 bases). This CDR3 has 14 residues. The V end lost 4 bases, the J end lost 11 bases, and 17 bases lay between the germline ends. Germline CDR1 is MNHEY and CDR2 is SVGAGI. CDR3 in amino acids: CASSSQGQWEKLFF. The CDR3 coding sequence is TGTGCCAGCAGTTCCCAAGGACAGTGGGAGAAACTGTTTTTT.

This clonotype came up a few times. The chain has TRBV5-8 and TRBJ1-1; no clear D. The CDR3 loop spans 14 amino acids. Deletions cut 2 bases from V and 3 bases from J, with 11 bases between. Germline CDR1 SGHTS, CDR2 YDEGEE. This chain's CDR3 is CASSFISGYTEAFF. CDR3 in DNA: TGTGCCAGCAGCTTCATTTCGGGGTACACTGAAGCTTTCTTT.

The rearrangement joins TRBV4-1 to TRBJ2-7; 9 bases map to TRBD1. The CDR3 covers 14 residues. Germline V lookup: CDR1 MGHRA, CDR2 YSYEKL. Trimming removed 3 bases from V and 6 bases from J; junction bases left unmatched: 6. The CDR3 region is CASSHATGGPEQYF. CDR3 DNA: TGCGCCAGCAGCCACGCGACAGGGGGGCCCGAGCAGTACTTC.

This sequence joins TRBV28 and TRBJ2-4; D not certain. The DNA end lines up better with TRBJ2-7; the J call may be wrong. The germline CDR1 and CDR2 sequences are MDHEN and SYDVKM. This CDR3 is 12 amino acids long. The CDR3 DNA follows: TGTGCCAGCAGTACGACCTTTTACGAGCAGTACTTC. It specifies CASSTTFYEQYF.

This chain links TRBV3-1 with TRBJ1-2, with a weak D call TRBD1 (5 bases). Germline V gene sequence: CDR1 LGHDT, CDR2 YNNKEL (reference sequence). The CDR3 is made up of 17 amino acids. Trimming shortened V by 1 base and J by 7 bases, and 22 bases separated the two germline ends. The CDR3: CASSQGSGQGESGGYTF. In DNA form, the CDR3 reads TGTGCCAGCAGCCAAGGATCCGGGCAGGGTGAGAGTGGTGGCTACACCTTC.

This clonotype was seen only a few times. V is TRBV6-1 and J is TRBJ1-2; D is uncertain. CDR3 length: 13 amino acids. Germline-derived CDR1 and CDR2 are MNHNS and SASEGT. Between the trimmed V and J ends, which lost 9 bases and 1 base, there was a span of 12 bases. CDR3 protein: CARVIRSNYGYTF. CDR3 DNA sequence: TGTGCCAGAGTCATCCGCAGTAACTATGGCTACACCTTC.

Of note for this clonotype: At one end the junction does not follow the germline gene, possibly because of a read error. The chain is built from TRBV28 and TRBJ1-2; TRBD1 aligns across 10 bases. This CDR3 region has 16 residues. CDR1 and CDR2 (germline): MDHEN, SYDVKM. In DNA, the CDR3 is TGTGCCGGCAGACCATCCTCGGGACAGGGGCTCTATGGCTACACCTTC. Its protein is CAGRPSSGQGLYGYTF.

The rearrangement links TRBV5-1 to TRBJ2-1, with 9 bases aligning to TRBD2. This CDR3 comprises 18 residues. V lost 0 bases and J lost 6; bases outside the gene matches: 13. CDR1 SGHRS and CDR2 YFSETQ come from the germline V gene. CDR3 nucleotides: TGCGCCAGCAGCTTGGACCGGCTAGCGGGGCTTCGGATCAATGAGCAGTTCTTC. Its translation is CASSLDRLAGLRINEQFF.

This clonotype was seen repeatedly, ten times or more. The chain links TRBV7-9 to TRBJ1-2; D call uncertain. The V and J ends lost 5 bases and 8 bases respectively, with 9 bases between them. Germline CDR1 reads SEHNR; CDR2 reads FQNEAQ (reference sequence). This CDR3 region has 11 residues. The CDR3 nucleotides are TGTGCCAGCAGCCCCCTTGAGGGCTACACCTTC. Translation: CASSPLEGYTF.

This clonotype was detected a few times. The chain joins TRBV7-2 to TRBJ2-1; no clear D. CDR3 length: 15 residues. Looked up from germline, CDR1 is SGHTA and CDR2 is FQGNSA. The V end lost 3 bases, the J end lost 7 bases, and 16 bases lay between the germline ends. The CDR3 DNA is TGTGCCAGCAGCTTCGGAAGCTCCCAGAGGAATGAGCAGTTCTTC. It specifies CASSFGSSQRNEQFF.

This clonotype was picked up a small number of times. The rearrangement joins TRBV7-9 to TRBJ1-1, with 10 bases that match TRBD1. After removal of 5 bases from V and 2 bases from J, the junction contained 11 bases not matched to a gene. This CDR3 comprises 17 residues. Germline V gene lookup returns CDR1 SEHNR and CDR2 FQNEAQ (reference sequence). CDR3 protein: CASSGDRGRPGNTEAFF. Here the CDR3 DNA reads TGTGCCAGCAGCGGAGACAGGGGGCGACCTGGAAACACTGAAGCTTTCTTT.

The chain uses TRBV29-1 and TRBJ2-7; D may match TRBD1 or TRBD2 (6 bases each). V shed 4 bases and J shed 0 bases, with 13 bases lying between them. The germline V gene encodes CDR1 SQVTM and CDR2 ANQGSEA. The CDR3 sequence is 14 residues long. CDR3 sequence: CSVGRGASSYEQYF. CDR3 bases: TGCAGCGTTGGGAGGGGGGCAAGCTCCTACGAGCAGTACTTC.

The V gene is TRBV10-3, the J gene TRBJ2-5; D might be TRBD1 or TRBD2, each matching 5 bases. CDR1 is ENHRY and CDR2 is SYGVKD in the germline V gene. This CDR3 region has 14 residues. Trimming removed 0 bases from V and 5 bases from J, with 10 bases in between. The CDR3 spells CAISESGVAETQYF. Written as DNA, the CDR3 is TGTGCCATCAGTGAGTCGGGGGTGGCGGAGACCCAGTACTTC.

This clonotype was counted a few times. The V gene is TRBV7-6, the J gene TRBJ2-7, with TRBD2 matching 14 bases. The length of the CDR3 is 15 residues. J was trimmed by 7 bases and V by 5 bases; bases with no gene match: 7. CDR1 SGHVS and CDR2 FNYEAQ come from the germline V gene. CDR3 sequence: CASSAGLAGVGEQYF. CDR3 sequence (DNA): TGTGCCAGCAGCGCGGGACTAGCGGGAGTAGGGGAGCAGTACTTC.

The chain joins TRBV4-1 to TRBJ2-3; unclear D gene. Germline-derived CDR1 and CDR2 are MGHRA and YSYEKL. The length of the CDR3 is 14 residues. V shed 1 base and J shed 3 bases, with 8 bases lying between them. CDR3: CASSQAARTDTQYF. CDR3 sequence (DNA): TGCGCCAGCAGCCAAGCGGCCCGAACAGATACGCAGTATTTT.

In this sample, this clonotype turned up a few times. The CDR3 nucleotides read TGTGCCAGCAGTGAAGGAGATTATGGGTACGAGCAGTACTTC. The encoded protein is CASSEGDYGYEQYF. The rearrangement links TRBV6-2 or TRBV6-3 to TRBJ2-7; D remains unclear. CDR1 and CDR2 (germline): MNHEY, SVGEGT. The CDR3 extends over 14 amino acids. V lost 5 bases, J lost 4 bases, and 15 bases lay in between.

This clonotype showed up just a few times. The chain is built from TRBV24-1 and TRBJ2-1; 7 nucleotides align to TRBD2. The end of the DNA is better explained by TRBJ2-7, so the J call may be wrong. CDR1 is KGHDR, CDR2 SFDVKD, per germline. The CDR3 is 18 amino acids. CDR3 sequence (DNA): TGTGCCACCAGTGACCCCCAACGGGGAGGGAGCTCCTACAATGAGCAGTACTTC. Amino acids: CATSDPQRGGSSYNEQYF.

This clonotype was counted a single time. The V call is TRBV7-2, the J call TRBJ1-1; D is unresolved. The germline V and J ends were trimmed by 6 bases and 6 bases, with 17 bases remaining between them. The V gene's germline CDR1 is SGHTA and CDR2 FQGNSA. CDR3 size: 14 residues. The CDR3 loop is CASSFLVEPPEAFF. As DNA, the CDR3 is TGTGCCAGCAGTTTCCTGGTGGAGCCTCCTGAAGCTTTCTTT. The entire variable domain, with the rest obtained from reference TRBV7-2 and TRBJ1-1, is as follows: GAGVSQSPSNKVTEKGKDVELRCDPISGHTALYWYRQSLGQGLEFLIYFQGNSAPDKSGLPSDRFSAERTGGSVSTLTIQRTQQEDSAVYLCASSFLVEPPEAFFGQGTRLTVV.

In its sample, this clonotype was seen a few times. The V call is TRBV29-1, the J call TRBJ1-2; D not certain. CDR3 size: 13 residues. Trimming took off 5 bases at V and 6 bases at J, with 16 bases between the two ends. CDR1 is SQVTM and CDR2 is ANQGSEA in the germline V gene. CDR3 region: CSVSTRLTNGYTF. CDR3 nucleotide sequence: TGCAGCGTTTCTACACGGCTAACTAATGGCTACACCTTC.

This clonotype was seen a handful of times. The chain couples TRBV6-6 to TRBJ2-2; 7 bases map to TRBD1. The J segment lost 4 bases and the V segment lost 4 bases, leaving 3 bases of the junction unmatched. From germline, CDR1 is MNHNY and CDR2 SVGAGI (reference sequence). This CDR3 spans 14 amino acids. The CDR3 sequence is CASSSGQFTGELFF. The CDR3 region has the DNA TGTGCCAGCAGTTCGGGACAGTTCACCGGGGAGCTGTTTTTT.

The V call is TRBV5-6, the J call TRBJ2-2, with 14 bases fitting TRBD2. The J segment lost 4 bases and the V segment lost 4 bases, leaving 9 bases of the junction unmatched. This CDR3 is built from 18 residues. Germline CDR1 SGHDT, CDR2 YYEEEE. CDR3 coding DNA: TGTGCCAGCAGCCCGACTCTTGGGACTAGCGGGGGCACCGGGGAGCTGTTTTTT. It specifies CASSPTLGTSGGTGELFF. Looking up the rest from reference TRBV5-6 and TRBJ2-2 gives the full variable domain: DAGVTQSPTHLIKTRGQQVTLRCSPKSGHDTVSWYQQALGQGPQFIFQYYEEEERQRGNFPDRFSGHQFPNYSSELNVNALLLGDSALYLCASSPTLGTSGGTGELFFGEGSRLTVL.

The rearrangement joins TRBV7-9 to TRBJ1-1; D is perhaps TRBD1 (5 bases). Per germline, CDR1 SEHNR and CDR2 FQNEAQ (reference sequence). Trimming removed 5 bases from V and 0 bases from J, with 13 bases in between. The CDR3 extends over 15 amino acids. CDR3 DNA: TGTGCCAGCAGCCCCGGGGGGAAAATGAACACTGAAGCTTTCTTT. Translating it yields CASSPGGKMNTEAFF.

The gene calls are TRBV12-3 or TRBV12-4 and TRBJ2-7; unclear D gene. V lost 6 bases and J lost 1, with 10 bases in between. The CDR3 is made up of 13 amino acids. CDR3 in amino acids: CASRPRGSYEQYF. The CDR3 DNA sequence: TGTGCCAGCAGGCCCCGCGGATCCTACGAGCAGTACTTC.

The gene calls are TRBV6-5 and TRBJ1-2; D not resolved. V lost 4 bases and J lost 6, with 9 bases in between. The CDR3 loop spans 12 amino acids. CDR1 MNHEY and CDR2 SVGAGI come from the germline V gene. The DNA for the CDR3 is TGTGCCAGCAGTTCCCAATACGATGGCTACACCTTC. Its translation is CASSSQYDGYTF.

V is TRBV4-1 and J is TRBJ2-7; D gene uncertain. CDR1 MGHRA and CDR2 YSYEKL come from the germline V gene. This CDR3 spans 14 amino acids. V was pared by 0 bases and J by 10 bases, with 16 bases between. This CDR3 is CASSQEGNGPTQYF. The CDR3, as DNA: TGCGCCAGCAGCCAAGAGGGTAACGGCCCTACCCAGTACTTC.